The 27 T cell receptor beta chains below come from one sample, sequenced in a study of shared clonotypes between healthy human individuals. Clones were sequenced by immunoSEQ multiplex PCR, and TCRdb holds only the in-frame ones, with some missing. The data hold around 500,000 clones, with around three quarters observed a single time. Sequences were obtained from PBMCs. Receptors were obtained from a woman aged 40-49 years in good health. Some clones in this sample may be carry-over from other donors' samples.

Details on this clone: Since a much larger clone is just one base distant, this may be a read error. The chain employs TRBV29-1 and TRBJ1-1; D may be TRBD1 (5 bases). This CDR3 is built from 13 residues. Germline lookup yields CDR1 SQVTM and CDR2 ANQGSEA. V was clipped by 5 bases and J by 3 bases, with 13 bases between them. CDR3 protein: CSVSRDLDTEAFF. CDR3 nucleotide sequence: TGCAGCGTTAGCAGGGACTTGGACACTGAAGCTTTCTTT.

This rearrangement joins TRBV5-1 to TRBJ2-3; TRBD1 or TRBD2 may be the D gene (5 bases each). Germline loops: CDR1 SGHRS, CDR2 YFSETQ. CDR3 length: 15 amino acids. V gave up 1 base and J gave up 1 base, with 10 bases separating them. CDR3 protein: CASSLWDHRTDTQYF. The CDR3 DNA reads TGCGCCAGCAGCTTGTGGGACCACCGCACAGATACGCAGTATTTT.

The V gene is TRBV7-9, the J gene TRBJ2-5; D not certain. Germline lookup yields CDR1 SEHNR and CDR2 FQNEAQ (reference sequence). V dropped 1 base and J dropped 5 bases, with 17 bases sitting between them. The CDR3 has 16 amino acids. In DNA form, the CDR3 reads TGTGCCAGCAGCTTAGTCGCCGATAGAGGTGGCGAGACCCAGTACTTC. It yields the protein CASSLVADRGGETQYF. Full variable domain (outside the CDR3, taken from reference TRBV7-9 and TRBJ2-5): DTGVSQNPRHKITKRGQNVTFRCDPISEHNRLYWYRQTLGQGPEFLTYFQNEAQLEKSRLLSDRFSAERPKGSFSTLEIQRTEQGDSAMYLCASSLVADRGGETQYFGPGTRLLVL.

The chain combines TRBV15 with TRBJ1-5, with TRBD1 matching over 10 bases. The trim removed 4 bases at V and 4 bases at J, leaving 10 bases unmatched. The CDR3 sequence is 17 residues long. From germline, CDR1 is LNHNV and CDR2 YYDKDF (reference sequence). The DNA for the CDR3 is TGTGCCACCAGCATAGGACAGGGGGGATCGGGGAATCAGCCCCAGCATTTT. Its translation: CATSIGQGGSGNQPQHF.

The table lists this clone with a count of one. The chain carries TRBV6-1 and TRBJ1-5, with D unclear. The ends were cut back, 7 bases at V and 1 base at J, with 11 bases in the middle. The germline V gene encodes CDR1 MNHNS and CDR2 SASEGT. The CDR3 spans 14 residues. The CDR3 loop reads CASTTGPSNQPQHF. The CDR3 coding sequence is TGTGCCAGCACCACGGGCCCGAGCAATCAGCCCCAGCATTTT.

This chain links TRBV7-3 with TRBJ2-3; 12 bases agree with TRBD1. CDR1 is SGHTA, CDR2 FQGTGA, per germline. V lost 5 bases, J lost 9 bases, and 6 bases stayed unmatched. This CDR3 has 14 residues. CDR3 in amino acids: CASSEGTGGGTQYF. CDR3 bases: TGTGCCAGCAGCGAAGGGACAGGGGGCGGAACGCAGTATTTT. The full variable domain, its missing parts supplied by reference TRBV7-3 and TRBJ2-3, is GAGVSQTPSNKVTEKGKYVELRCDPISGHTALYWYRQSLGQGPEFLIYFQGTGAADDSGLPNDRFFAVRPEGSVSTLKIQRTERGDSAVYLCASSEGTGGGTQYFGPGTRLTVL.

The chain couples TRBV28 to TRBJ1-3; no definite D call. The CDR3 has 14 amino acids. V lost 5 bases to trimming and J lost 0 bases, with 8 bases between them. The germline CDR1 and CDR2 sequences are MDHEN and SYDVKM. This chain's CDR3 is CASSRRSSGNTIYF. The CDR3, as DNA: TGTGCCAGCAGTCGCAGGAGCTCTGGAAACACCATATATTTT.

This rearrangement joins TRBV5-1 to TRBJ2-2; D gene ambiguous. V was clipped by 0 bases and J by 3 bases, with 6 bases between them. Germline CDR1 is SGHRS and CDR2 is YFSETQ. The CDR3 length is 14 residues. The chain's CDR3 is CASSLATDTGELFF. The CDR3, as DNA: TGCGCCAGCAGCTTGGCCACAGACACCGGGGAGCTGTTTTTT.

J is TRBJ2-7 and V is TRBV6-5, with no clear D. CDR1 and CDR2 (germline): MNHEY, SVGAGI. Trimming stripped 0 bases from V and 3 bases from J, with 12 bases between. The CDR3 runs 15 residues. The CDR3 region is CASSYSGVHSYEQYF. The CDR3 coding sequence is TGTGCCAGCAGTTACTCGGGCGTTCACAGCTACGAGCAGTACTTC.

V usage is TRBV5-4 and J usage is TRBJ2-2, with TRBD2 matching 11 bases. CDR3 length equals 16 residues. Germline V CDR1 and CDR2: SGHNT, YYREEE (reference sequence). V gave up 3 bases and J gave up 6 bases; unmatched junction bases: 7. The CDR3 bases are TGTGCCAGCAGCTATCTAGCGGGAGGAGGCGCCGGGGAGCTGTTTTTT. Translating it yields CASSYLAGGGAGELFF.

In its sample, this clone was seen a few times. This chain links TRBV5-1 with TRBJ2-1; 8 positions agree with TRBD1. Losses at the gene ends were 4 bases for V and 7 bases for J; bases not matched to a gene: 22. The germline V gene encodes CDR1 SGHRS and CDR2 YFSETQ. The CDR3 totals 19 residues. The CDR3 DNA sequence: TGCGCCAGCAGCAAAGGGACAGGACGCGTAGGGCTATTCATTAATGAGCAGTTCTTC. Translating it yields CASSKGTGRVGLFINEQFF.

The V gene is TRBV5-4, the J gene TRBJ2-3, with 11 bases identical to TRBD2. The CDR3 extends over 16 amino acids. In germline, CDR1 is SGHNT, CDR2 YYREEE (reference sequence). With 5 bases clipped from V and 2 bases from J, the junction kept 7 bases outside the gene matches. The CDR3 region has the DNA TGTGCCAGCAGTAACTTAGCGGGAGGGTTCACAGATACGCAGTATTTT. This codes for CASSNLAGGFTDTQYF.

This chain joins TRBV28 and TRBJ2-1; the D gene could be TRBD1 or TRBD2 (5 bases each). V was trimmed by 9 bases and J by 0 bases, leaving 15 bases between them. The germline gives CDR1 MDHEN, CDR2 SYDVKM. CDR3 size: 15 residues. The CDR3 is CASYESGPSYNEQFF. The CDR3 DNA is TGTGCCAGTTACGAGTCGGGACCCTCCTACAATGAGCAGTTCTTC.

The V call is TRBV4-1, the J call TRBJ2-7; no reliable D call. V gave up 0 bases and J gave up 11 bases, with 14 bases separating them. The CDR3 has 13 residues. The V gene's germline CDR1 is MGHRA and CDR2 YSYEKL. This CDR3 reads CASSQETQEPEYF. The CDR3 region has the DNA TGCGCCAGCAGCCAAGAGACCCAGGAGCCTGAGTACTTC.

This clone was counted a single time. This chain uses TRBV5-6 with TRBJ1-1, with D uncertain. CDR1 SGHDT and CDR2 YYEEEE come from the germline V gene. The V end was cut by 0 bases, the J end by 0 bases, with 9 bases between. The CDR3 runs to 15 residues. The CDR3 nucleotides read TGTGCCAGCAGCTTGGCTGGGCCCGTGAACACTGAAGCTTTCTTT. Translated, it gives CASSLAGPVNTEAFF.

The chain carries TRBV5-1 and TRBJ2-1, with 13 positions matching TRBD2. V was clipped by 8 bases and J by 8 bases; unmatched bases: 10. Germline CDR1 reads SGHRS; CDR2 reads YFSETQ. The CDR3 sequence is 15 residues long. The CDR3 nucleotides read TGCGCCAGTCGCCCCACTAGCGGGAGGGGGCATGAGCAGTTCTTC. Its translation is CASRPTSGRGHEQFF. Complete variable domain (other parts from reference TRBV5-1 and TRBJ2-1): KAGVTQTPRYLIKTRGQQVTLSCSPISGHRSVSWYQQTPGQGLQFLFEYFSETQRNKGNFPGRFSGRQFSNSRSEMNVSTLELGDSALYLCASRPTSGRGHEQFFGPGTRLTVL.

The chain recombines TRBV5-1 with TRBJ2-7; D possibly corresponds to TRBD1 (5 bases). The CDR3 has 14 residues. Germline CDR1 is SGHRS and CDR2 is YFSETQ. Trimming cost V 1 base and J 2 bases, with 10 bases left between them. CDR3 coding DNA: TGCGCCAGCAGCTTGACGACAGAGCCCTACGAGCAGTACTTC. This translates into CASSLTTEPYEQYF.

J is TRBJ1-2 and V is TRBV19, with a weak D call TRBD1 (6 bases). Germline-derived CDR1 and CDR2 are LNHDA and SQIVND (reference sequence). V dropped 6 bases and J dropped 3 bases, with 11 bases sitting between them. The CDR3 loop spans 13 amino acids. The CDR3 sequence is CASRVRGYYGYTF. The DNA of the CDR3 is TGTGCCAGTAGGGTAAGGGGGTACTATGGCTACACCTTC.

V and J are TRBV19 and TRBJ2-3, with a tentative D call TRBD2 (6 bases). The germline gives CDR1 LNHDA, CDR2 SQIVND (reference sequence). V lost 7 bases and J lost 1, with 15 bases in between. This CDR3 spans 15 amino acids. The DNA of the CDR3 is TGTGCCAGTACGCAGGGACGGAGGGGCACAGATACGCAGTATTTT. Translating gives CASTQGRRGTDTQYF. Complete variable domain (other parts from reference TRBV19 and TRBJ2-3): DGGITQSPKYLFRKEGQNVTLSCEQNLNHDAMYWYRQDPGQGLRLIYYSQIVNDFQKGDIAEGYSVSREKKESFPLTVTSAQKNPTAFYLCASTQGRRGTDTQYFGPGTRLTVL.

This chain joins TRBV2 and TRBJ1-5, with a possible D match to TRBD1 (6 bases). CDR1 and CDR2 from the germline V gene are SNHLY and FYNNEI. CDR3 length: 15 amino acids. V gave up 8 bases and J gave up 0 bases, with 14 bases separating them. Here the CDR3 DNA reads TGTGCCAGCCAGGGGATACAATATAGCAATCAGCCCCAGCATTTT. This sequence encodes CASQGIQYSNQPQHF.

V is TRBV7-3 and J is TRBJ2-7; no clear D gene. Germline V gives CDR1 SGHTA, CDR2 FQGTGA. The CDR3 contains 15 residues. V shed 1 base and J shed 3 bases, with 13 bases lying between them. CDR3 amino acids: CASSLMAEQIYEQYF. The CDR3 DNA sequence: TGTGCCAGCAGCTTAATGGCGGAACAAATCTACGAGCAGTACTTC.

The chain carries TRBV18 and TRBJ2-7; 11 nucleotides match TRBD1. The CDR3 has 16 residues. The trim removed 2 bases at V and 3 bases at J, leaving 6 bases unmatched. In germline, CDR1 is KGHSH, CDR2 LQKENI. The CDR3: CASSPGQGASLYEQYF. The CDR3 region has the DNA TGTGCCAGCTCACCAGGACAGGGGGCTTCCCTCTACGAGCAGTACTTC.

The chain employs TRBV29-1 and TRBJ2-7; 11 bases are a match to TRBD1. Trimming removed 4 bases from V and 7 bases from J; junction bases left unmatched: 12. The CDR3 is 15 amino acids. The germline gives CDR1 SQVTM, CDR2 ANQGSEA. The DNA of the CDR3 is TGCAGCGTTGCGGAGACCGGGACAGGGGGTGTTGAGCAGTACTTC. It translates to CSVAETGTGGVEQYF.

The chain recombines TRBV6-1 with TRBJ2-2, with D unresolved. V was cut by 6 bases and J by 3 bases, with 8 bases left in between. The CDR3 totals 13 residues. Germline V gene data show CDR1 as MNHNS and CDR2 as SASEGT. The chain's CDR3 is CASSRRDTGELFF. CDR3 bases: TGTGCCAGCAGCCGACGGGACACCGGGGAGCTGTTTTTT.

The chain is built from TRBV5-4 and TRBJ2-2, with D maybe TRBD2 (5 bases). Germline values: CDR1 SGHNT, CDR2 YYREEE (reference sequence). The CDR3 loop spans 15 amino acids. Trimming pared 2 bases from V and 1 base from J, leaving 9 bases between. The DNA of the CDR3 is TGTGCCAGCAGCTTCGACGGACTGAACACCGGGGAGCTGTTTTTT. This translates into CASSFDGLNTGELFF.

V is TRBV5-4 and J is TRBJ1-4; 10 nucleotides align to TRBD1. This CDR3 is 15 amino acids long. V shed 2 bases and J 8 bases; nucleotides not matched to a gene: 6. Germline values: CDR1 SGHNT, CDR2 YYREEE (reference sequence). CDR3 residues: CASSLPGTGDEKLFF. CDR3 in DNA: TGTGCCAGCAGCTTACCCGGGACAGGGGACGAAAAACTGTTTTTT.

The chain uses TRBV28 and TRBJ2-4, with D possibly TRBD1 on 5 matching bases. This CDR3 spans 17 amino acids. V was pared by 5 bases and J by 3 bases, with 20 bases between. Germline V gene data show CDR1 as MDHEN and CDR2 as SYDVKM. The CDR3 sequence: CASSTQRQGRGKNIQYF. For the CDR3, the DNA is TGTGCCAGCAGTACCCAACGCCAGGGTAGGGGCAAAAACATTCAGTACTTC.